The sequence of this T cell receptor (beta chain) was determined in a study of blood T cell repertoires in COVID-19. Study details: Whether acute or convalescent, the COVID-19 samples came from the United States, Italy and Spain.

Participant-reported clinical history was the basis for cohort assignment. Authors' data handling: The authors estimated nucleated cell counts from reference gene primer amplification. Sequencing was performed with immunoSEQ multiplex PCR; in TCRdb, only in-frame clones are kept and a portion is missing. From that table come the V and J calls and clone size; the DNA was used to work out D and trimming. The sample shows about 350,000 clones, over 75% of them seen only once. The germline V gene encodes CDR1 SGHVS and CDR2 FQNEAQ. The J segment lost 5 bases and the V segment lost 5 bases, leaving 4 bases of the junction unmatched. There are 14 residues in the CDR3.

The chain combines TRBV7-8 with TRBJ1-4, with 8 bases lining up with TRBD1. This TCR was recovered from a woman in her 30s who had recovered from COVID-19. The specimen was PBMCs or T cells enriched from blood (not recorded which). This CDR3 is CASSRDRGNEKLFF. The CDR3 DNA is TGTGCCAGCAGCCGAGACAGGGGAAATGAAAAACTGTTTTTT.